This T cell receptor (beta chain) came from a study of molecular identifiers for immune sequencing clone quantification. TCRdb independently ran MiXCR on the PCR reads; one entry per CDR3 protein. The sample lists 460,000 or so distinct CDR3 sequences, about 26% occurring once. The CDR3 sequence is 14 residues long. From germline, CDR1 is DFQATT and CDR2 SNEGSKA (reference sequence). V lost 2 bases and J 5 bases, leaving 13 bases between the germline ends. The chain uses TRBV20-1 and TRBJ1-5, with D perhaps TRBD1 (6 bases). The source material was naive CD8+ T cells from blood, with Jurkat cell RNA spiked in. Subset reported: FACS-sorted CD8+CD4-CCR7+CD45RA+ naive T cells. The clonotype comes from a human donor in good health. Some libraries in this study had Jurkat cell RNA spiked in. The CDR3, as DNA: TGCAGTGCTAGACAGACAGGAGTTGATCAGCCCCAGCATTTT. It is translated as CSARQTGVDQPQHF.